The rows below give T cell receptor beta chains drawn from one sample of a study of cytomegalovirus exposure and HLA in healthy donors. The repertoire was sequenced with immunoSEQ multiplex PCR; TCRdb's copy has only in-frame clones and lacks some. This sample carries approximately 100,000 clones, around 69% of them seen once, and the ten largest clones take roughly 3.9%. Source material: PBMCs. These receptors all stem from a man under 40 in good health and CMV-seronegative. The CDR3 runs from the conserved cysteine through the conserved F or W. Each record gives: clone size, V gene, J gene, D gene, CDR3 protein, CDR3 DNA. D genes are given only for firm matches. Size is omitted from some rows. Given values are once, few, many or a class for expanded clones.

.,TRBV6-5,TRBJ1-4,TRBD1,CASSPDRDGEKLFF,TGTGCCAGCAGTCCTGACAGGGATGGGGAAAAACTGTTTTTT
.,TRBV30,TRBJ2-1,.,CAWSLARTYNEQFF,TGTGCCTGGAGTTTAGCAAGGACCTACAATGAGCAGTTCTTC
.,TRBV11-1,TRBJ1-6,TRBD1,CASSPVGQANSPLHF,TGTGCCAGCAGCCCAGTAGGACAGGCAAATTCACCCCTCCACTTT
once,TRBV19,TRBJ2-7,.,CASGNPGYEQYF,TGTGCCAGTGGTAATCCAGGTTACGAGCAGTACTTC
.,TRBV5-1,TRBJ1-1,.,CASSLTRRDTEAFF,TGCGCCAGCAGCTTGACCCGACGGGACACTGAAGCTTTCTTT
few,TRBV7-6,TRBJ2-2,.,CASSPGTSGTGELFF,TGTGCCAGCAGCCCCGGGACATCCGGAACCGGGGAGCTGTTTTTT
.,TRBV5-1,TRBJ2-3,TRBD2,CASANTGGPEDTQYF,TGCGCCAGCGCGAATACGGGAGGGCCGGAAGATACGCAGTATTTT